These 26 T cell receptor beta chains came from one sample sequenced in a study of a mutant IDH1 vaccine in newly diagnosed glioma. No antigen is known for these receptors. Time point denoted: week 5, during vaccination. Every single dose of the vaccine, 300 ug of mutant IDH1 20-mer peptide, came with topical imiquimod. TCRdb's table, derived via immunoSEQ multiplex PCR, lists solely in-frame clones and lacks some. The table records nearly 55,000 clones, around 81% of them present only once. The specimen was PBMCs, collected from a glioma patient whose treatment included an IDH1 peptide vaccine. The receptors stem from a man aged 30-40 years with glioma.

Written as DNA, the CDR3 is TGCGCCAGCAGCTGGACTAGCGGGGGAGACTACGAGCAGTACTTC. Its translation is CASSWTSGGDYEQYF. This chain joins TRBV5-1 and TRBJ2-7, with TRBD2 matching 13 bases. This CDR3 spans 15 amino acids. The J segment lost 3 bases and the V segment lost 3 bases, leaving 3 bases of the junction unmatched. CDR1 is SGHRS and CDR2 is YFSETQ in the germline V gene.

The J gene is TRBJ1-4, the V gene TRBV6-4, with 8 bases fitting TRBD1. The V segment lost 4 bases and the J segment 3 bases; nucleotides outside the gene matches: 4. Germline V gene sequence: CDR1 MRHNA, CDR2 SNTAGT. The CDR3 sequence is 15 residues long. CDR3: CASSAGTGPNEKLFF. CDR3 in DNA: TGTGCCAGCAGTGCCGGGACAGGTCCTAATGAAAAACTGTTTTTT.

The chain employs TRBV28 and TRBJ2-7; 7 bases align to TRBD1. From germline, CDR1 is MDHEN and CDR2 SYDVKM. There are 13 residues in the CDR3. The ends lost 10 bases at V and 3 bases at J; junction bases unmatched: 9. CDR3 region: CATVDRAIYEQYF. The CDR3 nucleotides read TGTGCCACCGTCGACAGGGCCATCTACGAGCAGTACTTC. The full variable domain, with the rest looked up from reference TRBV28 and TRBJ2-7, is DVKVTQSSRYLVKRTGEKVFLECVQDMDHENMFWYRQDPGLGLRLIYFSYDVKMKEKGDIPEGYSVSREKKERFSLILESASTNQTSMYLCATVDRAIYEQYFGPGTRLTVT.

The chain combines TRBV6-1 with TRBJ2-7; no definite D call. CDR3 length: 15 amino acids. Per the germline V gene, CDR1 is MNHNS and CDR2 is SASEGT. Deletions cut 2 bases from V and 2 bases from J, with 13 bases between. DNA of the CDR3: TGTGCCAGCAGTGAACTTTTTTATTTTCCCTACGAGCAGTACTTC. This codes for CASSELFYFPYEQYF.

The rearrangement uses TRBV28 and TRBJ2-7; D ambiguous. CDR1 is MDHEN, CDR2 SYDVKM, per germline. Trimming cost V 0 bases and J 4 bases, with 4 bases left between them. The CDR3 is made up of 12 amino acids. This CDR3 reads CASSLWSYEQYF. The CDR3 region has the DNA TGTGCCAGCAGTTTATGGAGTTACGAGCAGTACTTC.

The V gene is TRBV5-1, the J gene TRBJ2-1; D is unresolved. The CDR3 is 15 residues long. Germline V lookup: CDR1 SGHRS, CDR2 YFSETQ. V lost 2 bases, J lost 2 bases, and 11 bases lay in between. CDR3: CASSFSGDPYNEQFF. CDR3 bases: TGCGCCAGCAGCTTTTCCGGCGACCCCTACAATGAGCAGTTCTTC. The complete variable domain, with remaining parts taken from reference TRBV5-1 and TRBJ2-1, reads KAGVTQTPRYLIKTRGQQVTLSCSPISGHRSVSWYQQTPGQGLQFLFEYFSETQRNKGNFPGRFSGRQFSNSRSEMNVSTLELGDSALYLCASSFSGDPYNEQFFGPGTRLTVL.

The CDR3 region is CASSPSWDRQNEQYF. CDR3 DNA sequence: TGTGCCAGCTCCCCTAGCTGGGACAGGCAAAACGAGCAGTACTTC. The chain uses TRBV18 and TRBJ2-7, with 8 bases identical to TRBD1. V lost 6 bases and J lost 5; bases outside the gene matches: 12. This CDR3 is built from 15 residues. Germline-derived CDR1 and CDR2 are KGHSH and LQKENI.

This chain joins TRBV5-1 and TRBJ2-1, with 7 bases that match TRBD1. CDR1 SGHRS and CDR2 YFSETQ come from the germline V gene. The junction had 10 bases not matched to a gene; V was cut back by 4 bases and J by 3 bases. The CDR3 contains 16 residues. The CDR3 DNA sequence: TGCGCCAGCAGCCTGCGGGCGAGACAGGGCTACAATGAGCAGTTCTTC. It is translated as CASSLRARQGYNEQFF.

This clone has a handful of counts. The chain recombines TRBV4-2 with TRBJ1-4; a weak D match, TRBD1 (6 bases). The V end was cut by 2 bases, the J end by 4 bases, with 14 bases between. Germline V gene lookup returns CDR1 LGHNA and CDR2 YNFKEQ. The CDR3 is 16 amino acids. The CDR3 DNA reads TGTGCCAGCAGCCAATCGGTCCAGGGGCGTAATGAAAAACTGTTTTTT. Amino acid sequence: CASSQSVQGRNEKLFF.

The rearrangement joins TRBV10-3 to TRBJ2-1; TRBD1 aligns across 7 bases. This CDR3 is 15 amino acids long. J was trimmed by 10 bases and V by 2 bases; bases with no gene match: 11. The germline gives CDR1 ENHRY, CDR2 SYGVKD. This CDR3 reads CAISENRDRGNEQFF. Here the CDR3 DNA reads TGTGCCATCAGTGAGAACCGGGACAGAGGAAACGAGCAGTTCTTC.

The chain uses TRBV27 and TRBJ2-7; 8 bases are a match to TRBD1. Unmatched junction bases numbered 7, after V lost 6 bases and J lost 0 bases. The V gene's germline CDR1 is MNHEY and CDR2 SMNVEV (reference sequence). This CDR3 has 15 amino acids. CDR3 sequence reads: CASRVTGGPSYEQYF. CDR3 nucleotide sequence: TGTGCCAGCAGGGTAACAGGGGGACCCTCCTACGAGCAGTACTTC.

V gene TRBV6-4 combines with J gene TRBJ2-3, with TRBD2 matching 7 bases. CDR3 length: 15 residues. V shed 0 bases and J 3 bases; nucleotides not matched to a gene: 3. Germline V gene sequence: CDR1 MRHNA, CDR2 SNTAGT. CDR3 nucleotides: TGTGCCAGCAGTGACTCGAGGGGAGGGACAGATACGCAGTATTTT. It specifies CASSDSRGGTDTQYF.

This sequence joins TRBV6-6 and TRBJ1-1; 8 bases map to TRBD1. This CDR3 region has 15 residues. Germline V lookup: CDR1 MNHNY, CDR2 SVGAGI (reference sequence). V was clipped by 2 bases and J by 0 bases; unmatched bases: 2. The CDR3 loop reads CASSYLQGVNTEAFF. In DNA form, the CDR3 reads TGTGCCAGCAGTTACCTACAGGGGGTGAACACTGAAGCTTTCTTT.

This chain connects TRBV11-2 to TRBJ2-3; 9 positions match TRBD1. The CDR3 has 17 amino acids. Unmatched junction bases numbered 16, after V lost 5 bases and J lost 7 bases. Germline loops: CDR1 SGHAT, CDR2 FQNNGV. CDR3 DNA sequence: TGTGCCAGCAGCCGCCGAGTACGGGACAGGGTAGTAAATACGCAGTATTTT. It is translated as CASSRRVRDRVVNTQYF.

This chain uses TRBV4-2 with TRBJ2-2; 9 bases agree with TRBD1. Germline V gives CDR1 LGHNA, CDR2 YNFKEQ. The CDR3 totals 16 residues. V was pared by 4 bases and J by 4 bases, with 7 bases of the junction left unmatched. The CDR3 nucleotides are TGTGCCAGCAGCCCAGGACAGGGGTATTCCACCGGGGAGCTGTTTTTT. Its protein is CASSPGQGYSTGELFF.

V and J are TRBV19 and TRBJ2-1; D remains ambiguous. Trimming took 5 bases from V and 5 from J, leaving 10 bases between them. CDR1 LNHDA and CDR2 SQIVND come from the germline V gene (reference sequence). CDR3 length: 13 amino acids. CDR3 DNA sequence: TGTGCCAGTAGTTTGAAACTCCACAATGAGCAGTTCTTC. It yields the protein CASSLKLHNEQFF.

The V and J genes are TRBV4-2 and TRBJ1-5; 8 bases are a match to TRBD1. CDR1 is LGHNA and CDR2 is YNFKEQ in the germline V gene. Trimming removed 4 bases from V and 6 bases from J; junction bases left unmatched: 14. The CDR3 has 17 amino acids. The CDR3 region is CASSPTMDRAGSQPQHF. The CDR3 nucleotides read TGTGCCAGCAGCCCCACGATGGACAGGGCCGGGAGTCAGCCCCAGCATTTT.

The V call is TRBV2, the J call TRBJ1-5, with 8 nucleotides matching TRBD1. The junction had 6 bases not matched to a gene; V was cut back by 7 bases and J by 7 bases. The germline CDR1 and CDR2 sequences are SNHLY and FYNNEI. The CDR3 is made up of 13 amino acids. The CDR3 DNA reads as TGTGCCAGCAAGAAAACAGGGGGACAGCCCCAGCATTTT. As protein: CASKKTGGQPQHF.

The rearrangement joins TRBV15 to TRBJ1-2; 7 bases align to TRBD1. The V gene's germline CDR1 is LNHNV and CDR2 YYDKDF (reference sequence). Trimming cost V 3 bases and J 7 bases; bases outside gene matches: 17. The CDR3 is 17 amino acids. The CDR3 coding sequence is TGTGCCACCAGCAGTGGTCACACGCGACAGGGTAAAGGTGGCTACACCTTC. Translation: CATSSGHTRQGKGGYTF.

This clone was counted a few times. This chain links TRBV9 with TRBJ1-1; D might be TRBD1 (6 bases). CDR1 and CDR2 from the germline V gene are SGDLS and YYNGEE. This CDR3 region has 16 residues. The V and J ends lost 4 bases and 1 base respectively, with 17 bases between them. The CDR3 is CASSPKTGARNTEAFF. CDR3 DNA sequence: TGTGCCAGCAGCCCGAAGACGGGGGCCAGGAACACTGAAGCTTTCTTT.

This clone was seen a few times. The J gene is TRBJ1-6, the V gene TRBV5-1; D remains ambiguous. The germline V and J ends were trimmed by 2 bases and 7 bases, with 10 bases remaining between them. Germline V gene data show CDR1 as SGHRS and CDR2 as YFSETQ. The CDR3 runs 14 residues. The CDR3 DNA sequence: TGCGCCAGCAGCTTAGCCAGCTCAAATTCACCCCTCCACTTT. Translating it yields CASSLASSNSPLHF. The variable domain in full, with the rest retrieved from reference TRBV5-1 and TRBJ1-6, is KAGVTQTPRYLIKTRGQQVTLSCSPISGHRSVSWYQQTPGQGLQFLFEYFSETQRNKGNFPGRFSGRQFSNSRSEMNVSTLELGDSALYLCASSLASSNSPLHFGNGTRLTVT.

CDR3 in amino acids: CASSSTDMIANTGELFF. In DNA form, the CDR3 reads TGTGCCAGCAGCTCGACGGACATGATAGCGAACACCGGGGAGCTGTTTTTT. The rearrangement uses TRBV5-8 and TRBJ2-2, with D possibly TRBD1 on 5 matching bases. The V gene lost 3 bases and the J gene lost 0 bases, with 15 bases spanning the gap. This CDR3 has 17 amino acids. Per the germline V gene, CDR1 is SGHTS and CDR2 is YDEGEE.

V gene TRBV6-1 combines with J gene TRBJ2-5, with no clear D. Germline V lookup: CDR1 MNHNS, CDR2 SASEGT. Trimming took off 5 bases at V and 2 bases at J, with 3 bases between the two ends. The CDR3 has 11 amino acids. CDR3 DNA: TGTGCCAGCAGTCCTCAAGAGACCCAGTACTTC. Its protein is CASSPQETQYF.

This rearrangement joins TRBV11-2 to TRBJ1-1; TRBD1 is a possible D gene (6 bases). The V gene lost 2 bases and the J gene lost 5 bases, with 15 bases spanning the gap. This CDR3 has 15 amino acids. Germline V CDR1 and CDR2: SGHAT, FQNNGV. CDR3 region: CASSLTLGGGTEAFF. The CDR3 DNA reads as TGTGCCAGCAGCTTAACCCTCGGAGGGGGTACTGAAGCTTTCTTT.

The chain carries TRBV7-2 and TRBJ2-5; D remains unclear. Germline CDR1 and CDR2: SGHTA and FQGNSA. The CDR3 is made up of 14 amino acids. V lost 1 base, J lost 5 bases, and 11 bases lay in between. CDR3 coding DNA: TGTGCCAGCAGCTTAGAAACCTTACTGGAGACCCAGTACTTC. It translates to CASSLETLLETQYF. The whole variable domain, filled in from reference TRBV7-2 and TRBJ2-5, reads GAGVSQSPSNKVTEKGKDVELRCDPISGHTALYWYRQSLGQGLEFLIYFQGNSAPDKSGLPSDRFSAERTGGSVSTLTIQRTQQEDSAVYLCASSLETLLETQYFGPGTRLLVL.

The chain recombines TRBV5-1 with TRBJ2-1; D is perhaps TRBD2 (6 bases). The germline V and J ends were trimmed by 0 bases and 9 bases, with 16 bases remaining between them. CDR3 length: 15 residues. Looked up from germline, CDR1 is SGHRS and CDR2 is YFSETQ. Here the CDR3 DNA reads TGCGCCAGCAGCTTGGTGGGCAGCGGCGGGGTTGAGCAGTTCTTC. Its protein is CASSLVGSGGVEQFF.